Listed below are T cell receptor beta chains from one sample, sequenced in a study of T cells after yellow fever vaccination. TCRdb re-derived calls from the 5' RACE reads in MiXCR, one entry per CDR3 protein. Here the sample spans hundreds of thousands of distinct CDR3 sequences, around 5.2% being singletons. The specimen was CD4+ T cells sorted from PBMCs, collected on the day of the yellow fever booster vaccination. The source of these receptors is a man between 18 and 29 years old who received the YFV17D yellow fever vaccine. Both conserved end residues are trimmed from each CDR3.

v_gene,CDR3aa
TRBV18,ASSSRADNQPQH
TRBV19,ASRPGRGQNQNEQF
TRBV6-1,ASSDRRASYEQY
TRBV2,ASSRDNSGANVLT
TRBV7-2,ASSPGPWDYGYT
TRBV6-5,ASSWTGALNSPNEQF
TRBV28,ASRLTGGYTGELF
TRBV29-1,SVEDLVTDTQY
TRBV30,AWISGVSSYNEQF
TRBV12-3/TRBV12-4,ASRLQENTEAF
TRBV18,ASSPQGLNTEAF
TRBV18,ASSLTGGSSTDTQY
TRBV3-1,ASSPDRQGYT
TRBV6-5,ASSSSSASTDTQY
TRBV28,ASSSGQSYEKLF
TRBV18,ASSPLGGIQETQY
TRBV7-8,ASSPGERGIQETQY
TRBV7-3,ASSPRGTGGSLQF
TRBV7-6,ASSLGSGIRNQPQH
TRBV11-2,ASSLEGYGEGNTIY
TRBV7-2,ASSLFGYGYT
TRBV28,ASSLGGGGGKTEAF
TRBV12-3/TRBV12-4,ASSWGSSGANVLT
TRBV5-4,ASSLYRLRGYGYT
TRBV11-2,ASSSQGGGSRTDTQY
TRBV5-1,ASSRDGKETQY
TRBV6-5,ASSRTGTGISGNTIY
TRBV20-1,SAPAGGTPVYNEQF
TRBV4-3,ASSQDWTGEGYT
TRBV20-1,SAPPGGAGENYGYT
TRBV2,AVQGGETQY
TRBV10-3,AISESQGARETQY
TRBV6-5,ASSYGREQF
TRBV7-2,ASSFPGSHGGGSSYNEQF
TRBV27,ASSPYVGAVNEQY